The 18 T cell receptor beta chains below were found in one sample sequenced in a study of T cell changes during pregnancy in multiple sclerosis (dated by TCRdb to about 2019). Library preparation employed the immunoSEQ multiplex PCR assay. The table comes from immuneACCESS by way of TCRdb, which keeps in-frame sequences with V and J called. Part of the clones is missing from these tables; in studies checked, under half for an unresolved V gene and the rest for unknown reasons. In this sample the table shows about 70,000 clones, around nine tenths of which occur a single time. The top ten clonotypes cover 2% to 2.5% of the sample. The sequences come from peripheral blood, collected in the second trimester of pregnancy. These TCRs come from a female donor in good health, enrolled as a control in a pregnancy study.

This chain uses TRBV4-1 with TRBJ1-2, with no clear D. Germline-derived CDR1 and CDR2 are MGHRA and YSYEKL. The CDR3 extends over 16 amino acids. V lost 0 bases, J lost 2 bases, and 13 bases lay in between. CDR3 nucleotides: TGCGCCAGCAGCCAAGATTATTTTGGCGGCAACTATGGCTACACCTTC. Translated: CASSQDYFGGNYGYTF.

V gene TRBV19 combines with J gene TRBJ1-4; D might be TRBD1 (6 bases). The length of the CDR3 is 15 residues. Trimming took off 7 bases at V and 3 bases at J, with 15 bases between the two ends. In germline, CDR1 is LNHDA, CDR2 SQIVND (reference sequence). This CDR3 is CASTPSGAANEKLFF. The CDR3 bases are TGTGCCAGTACCCCATCAGGGGCCGCTAATGAAAAACTGTTTTTT.

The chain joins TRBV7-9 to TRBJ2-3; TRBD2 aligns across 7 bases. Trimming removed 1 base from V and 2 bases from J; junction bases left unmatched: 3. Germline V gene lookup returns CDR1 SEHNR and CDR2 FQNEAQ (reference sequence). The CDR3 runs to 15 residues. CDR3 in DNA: TGTGCCAGCAGCTTAGGGGAGGGACTCACAGATACGCAGTATTTT. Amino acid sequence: CASSLGEGLTDTQYF.

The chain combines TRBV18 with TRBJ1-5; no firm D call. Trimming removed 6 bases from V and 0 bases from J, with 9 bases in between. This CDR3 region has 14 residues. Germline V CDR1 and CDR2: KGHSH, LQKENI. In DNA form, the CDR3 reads TGTGCCAGCTCTGCCGGGTTTAGCAATCAGCCCCAGCATTTT. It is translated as CASSAGFSNQPQHF.

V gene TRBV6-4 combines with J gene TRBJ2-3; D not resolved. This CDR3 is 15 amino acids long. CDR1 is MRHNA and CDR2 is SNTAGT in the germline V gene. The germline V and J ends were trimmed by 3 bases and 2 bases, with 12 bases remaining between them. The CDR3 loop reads CASSEGSTSTDTQYF. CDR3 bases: TGTGCCAGCAGTGAGGGTAGCACTTCCACAGATACGCAGTATTTT.

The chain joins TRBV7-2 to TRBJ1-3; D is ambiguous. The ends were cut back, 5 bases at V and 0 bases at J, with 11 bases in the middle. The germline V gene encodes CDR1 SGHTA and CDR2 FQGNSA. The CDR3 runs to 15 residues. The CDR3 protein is CASSALVSSGNTIYF. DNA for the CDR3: TGTGCCAGCAGCGCTCTAGTGTCCTCTGGAAACACCATATATTTT.

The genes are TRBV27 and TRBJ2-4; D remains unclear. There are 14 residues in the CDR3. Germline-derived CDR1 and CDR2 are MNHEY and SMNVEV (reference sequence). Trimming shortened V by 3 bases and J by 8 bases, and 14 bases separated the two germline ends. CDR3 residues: CASSLSRPGDIQYF. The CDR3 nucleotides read TGTGCCAGCAGTTTGAGTCGCCCCGGAGACATTCAGTACTTC.

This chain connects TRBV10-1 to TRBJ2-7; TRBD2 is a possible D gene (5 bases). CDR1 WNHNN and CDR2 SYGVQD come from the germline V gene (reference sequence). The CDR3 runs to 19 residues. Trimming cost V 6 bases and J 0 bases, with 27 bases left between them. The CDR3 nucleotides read TGCGCCAGCAGGGGCTTAGGAGGTAGAGCAGAAGATAGCTCCTACGAGCAGTACTTC. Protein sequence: CASRGLGGRAEDSSYEQYF.

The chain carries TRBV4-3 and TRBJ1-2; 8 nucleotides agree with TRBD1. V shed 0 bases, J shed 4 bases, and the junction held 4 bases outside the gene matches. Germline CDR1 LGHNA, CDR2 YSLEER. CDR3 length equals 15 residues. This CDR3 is CASSQDQTGVYGYTF. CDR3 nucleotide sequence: TGCGCCAGCAGCCAAGATCAGACAGGGGTCTATGGCTACACCTTC.

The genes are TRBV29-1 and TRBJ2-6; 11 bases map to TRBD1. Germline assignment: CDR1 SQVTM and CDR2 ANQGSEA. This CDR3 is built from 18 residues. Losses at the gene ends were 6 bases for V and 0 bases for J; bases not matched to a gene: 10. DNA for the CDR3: TGCAGCGTAACCGGGACAGGGGGAGGGGTCTCTGGGGCCAACGTCCTGACTTTC. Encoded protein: CSVTGTGGGVSGANVLTF.

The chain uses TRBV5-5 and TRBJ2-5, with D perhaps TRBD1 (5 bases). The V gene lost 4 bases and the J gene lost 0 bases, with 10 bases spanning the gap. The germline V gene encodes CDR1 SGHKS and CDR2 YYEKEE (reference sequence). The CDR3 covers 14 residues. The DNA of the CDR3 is TGTGCCAGCAGCCTCCAGGGTCACCAAGAGACCCAGTACTTC. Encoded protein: CASSLQGHQETQYF.

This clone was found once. In DNA, the CDR3 is TGTGCCAGCAGTTACCTAATGGGACAGGCACCCCTCCACTTT. Translating it yields CASSYLMGQAPLHF. J is TRBJ1-6 and V is TRBV6-5, with 8 bases identical to TRBD1. The CDR3 is made up of 14 amino acids. CDR1 is MNHEY and CDR2 is SVGAGI in the germline V gene. V trimming: 2 bases; J trimming: 11 bases; junction bases outside the gene matches: 5.

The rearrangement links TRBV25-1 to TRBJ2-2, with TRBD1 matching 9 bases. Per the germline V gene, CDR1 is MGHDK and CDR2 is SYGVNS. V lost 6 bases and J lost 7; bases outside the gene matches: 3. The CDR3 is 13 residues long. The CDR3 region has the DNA TGTGCCAGCAGGAACAGGGGGCGCGGGGAGCTGTTTTTT. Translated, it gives CASRNRGRGELFF.

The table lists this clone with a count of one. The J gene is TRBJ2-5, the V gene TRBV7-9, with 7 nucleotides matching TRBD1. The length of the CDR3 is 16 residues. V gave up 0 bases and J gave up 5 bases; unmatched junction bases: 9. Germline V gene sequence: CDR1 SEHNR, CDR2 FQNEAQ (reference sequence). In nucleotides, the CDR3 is TGTGCCAGCAGCTTAGCCCTGAGACAGGGACACGAGACCCAGTACTTC. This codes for CASSLALRQGHETQYF.

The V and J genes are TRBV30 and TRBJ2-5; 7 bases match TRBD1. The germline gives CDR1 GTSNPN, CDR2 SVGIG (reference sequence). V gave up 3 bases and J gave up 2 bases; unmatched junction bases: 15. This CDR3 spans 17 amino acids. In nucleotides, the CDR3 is TGTGCCTGGAGCGGCCAGGTAGGGACAGTGAATCAAGAGACCCAGTACTTC. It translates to CAWSGQVGTVNQETQYF.

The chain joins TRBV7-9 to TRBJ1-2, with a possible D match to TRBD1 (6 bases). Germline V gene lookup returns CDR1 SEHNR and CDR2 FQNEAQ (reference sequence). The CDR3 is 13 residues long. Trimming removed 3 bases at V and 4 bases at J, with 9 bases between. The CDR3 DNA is TGTGCCAGCAGCTTCGGACAGATCTATGGCTACACCTTC. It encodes CASSFGQIYGYTF.

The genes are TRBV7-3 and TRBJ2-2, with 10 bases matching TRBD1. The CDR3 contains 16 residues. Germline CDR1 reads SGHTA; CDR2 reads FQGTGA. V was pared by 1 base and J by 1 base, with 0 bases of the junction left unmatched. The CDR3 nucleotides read TGTGCCAGCAGCTTAAGGGACAGGGGGAACACCGGGGAGCTGTTTTTT. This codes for CASSLRDRGNTGELFF.

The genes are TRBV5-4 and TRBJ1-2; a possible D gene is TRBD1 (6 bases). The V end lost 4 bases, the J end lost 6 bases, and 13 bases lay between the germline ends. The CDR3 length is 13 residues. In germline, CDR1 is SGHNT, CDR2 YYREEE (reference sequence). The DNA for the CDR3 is TGTGCCAGCAGCCCAGGGGCAAGAAATGGCTACACCTTC. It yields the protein CASSPGARNGYTF.